This TCR beta chain was observed in a study of T cells in Graves' hyperthyroidism and ophthalmopathy. Germline assignment: CDR1 ENHRY and CDR2 SYGVKD. The CDR3 consists of 13 residues. Graves' hyperthyroidism without ophthalmopathy progression within 18 months was termed stable. The source material, RNA transcripts, was used to amplify TCR beta CDR3 regions. First-round RT-PCR with HTBI primers amplified the TCR CDR3 region. TCRdb reprocessed the multiplex PCR reads with MiXCR, giving one entry per CDR3 protein. There are hundreds of thousands of distinct CDR3 sequences in the sample; roughly 32% occur only once, and about a third lies in the top ten.

The clonotype was recovered from a woman aged 40 to 50 with Graves' hyperthyroidism. The sequencing input was blood. This chain connects TRBV10-3 to TRBJ2-6, with no clear D. The CDR3 nucleotides read TGTGCTGGGGTGGGTGGTGGGGCCAACGTCCTGACTTTC. Translated, it gives CAGVGGGANVLTF.